This T cell receptor beta chain came from a study of T cell responses to AZD1222 COVID-19 vaccine. The data were produced by immunoSEQ multiplex PCR, yet TCRdb's version contains in-frame clones alone and is incomplete. The profile shows approximately 150,000 clones, about nine tenths of them singletons. This sequence was found in an adult in good health. The specimen comprised peripheral blood, sampled on day 0 of AZD1222 vaccination.

The CDR3 loop reads CDSSGRRANSPLHF. As DNA, the CDR3 is TGTGATTCTTCCGGCCGCAGGGCAAATTCACCCCTCCACTTT. The chain links TRBV6-5 to TRBJ1-6; weak D call: TRBD1 (5 bases). Germline values: CDR1 MNHEY, CDR2 SVGAGI. There are 14 residues in the CDR3.